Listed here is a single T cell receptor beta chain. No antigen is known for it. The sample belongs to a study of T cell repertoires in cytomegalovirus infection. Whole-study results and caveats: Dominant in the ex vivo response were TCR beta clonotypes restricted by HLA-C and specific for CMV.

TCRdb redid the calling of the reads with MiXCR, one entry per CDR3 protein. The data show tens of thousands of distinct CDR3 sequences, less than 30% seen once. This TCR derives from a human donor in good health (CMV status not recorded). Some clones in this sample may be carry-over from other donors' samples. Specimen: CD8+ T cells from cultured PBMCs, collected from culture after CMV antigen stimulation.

The CDR3 here is CASSQDEASGRVGQYF. The CDR3 DNA is TGCGCCAGCAGCCAAGATGAGGCTAGCGGGAGGGTAGGGCAGTACTTC. The chain has TRBV4-1 and TRBJ2-7, with 12 bases matching TRBD2. V shed 0 bases and J 9 bases; nucleotides not matched to a gene: 9. The CDR3 loop spans 16 amino acids. Per germline, CDR1 MGHRA and CDR2 YSYEKL.